This T cell receptor (beta chain) was observed in a study of CD8+ T cells in alopecia areata. Findings of the study overall: Sharing of TCR sequences between patients (possibly for HLA-related reasons) was less clear than in mice.

Germline V gene sequence: CDR1 LGHNA, CDR2 YSLEER. The CDR3 runs 14 residues. Treatment meaning: oral pan-JAK inhibitor, 5-10 mg twice daily. Both CD4+ and CD8+ T cells were separated by sorting PBMCs. A remark on this clone: Its cognate antigen is unknown. At one end, the junction sequence differs from germline, possibly due to a read error.

Reverse transcribed after extraction, RNA yielded cDNA as the sequencing template. Assay: immunoSEQ multiplex PCR; the TCRdb copy retains only in-frame clones and omits some. In the table there are about 280,000 clones, 58% of which are singletons. This specimen was CD4+ T cells sorted from blood, taken at week 24, from a patient treated with tofacitinib. The gene calls are TRBV4-3 and TRBJ2-1; either TRBD1 or TRBD2 may supply D (9 bases each). This TCR derives from a human donor with alopecia areata. For the CDR3, the DNA is TGCGCCAGCAGCCAAGAGGCGGGAGGGACAGGGTCAATCTTC. It encodes CASSQEAGGTGSIF.